This TCR beta chain was observed in a study of cytomegalovirus exposure and HLA in healthy donors. Study-wide context: According to later analysis, the same platform produced the approximately 120 validation and some 680 first-cohort repertoires.

The V and J ends lost 3 bases and 13 bases respectively, with 18 bases between them. Germline CDR1 reads KGHSH; CDR2 reads LQKENI. The CDR3 consists of 13 residues. Profiled with immunoSEQ multiplex PCR; TCRdb holds only in-frame clones, not every one. Among approximately 140,000 clones listed, 85% to 90% were seen once. The rearrangement links TRBV18 to TRBJ1-1, with a weak D call TRBD1 (5 bases). The TCR was taken from a woman younger than 35 in good health and CMV-seropositive. Sequenced material: PBMCs. The DNA of the CDR3 is TGTGCCAGCTCACCCACCGGAACAGGTATCGGTTTCTTT. Translated, it gives CASSPTGTGIGFF.